Presented here are 26 T cell receptor beta chains from one specimen sequenced in a study of T cell responses to AZD1222 COVID-19 vaccine. The table came from immunoSEQ multiplex PCR; TCRdb's copy has only in-frame clones and leaves some out. The sample has some 86,000 clones, almost 80% seen once. Sequences were derived from peripheral blood, sampled on day 0 of AZD1222 vaccination. All receptors come from an adult in good health.

This chain connects TRBV28 to TRBJ2-7; 8 nucleotides match TRBD1. Looked up from germline, CDR1 is MDHEN and CDR2 is SYDVKM. The CDR3 contains 11 residues. The J segment lost 5 bases and the V segment lost 6 bases, leaving 0 bases of the junction unmatched. The CDR3: CASRDRDEQYF. For the CDR3, the DNA is TGTGCCAGCAGGGACAGGGACGAGCAGTACTTC.

This clone has a handful of counts. The V call is TRBV5-1, the J call TRBJ2-7, with 11 bases aligning to TRBD1. CDR1 and CDR2 (germline): SGHRS, YFSETQ. This CDR3 contains 15 residues. Trimming cost V 1 base and J 3 bases; bases outside gene matches: 3. In DNA, the CDR3 is TGCGCCAGCAGCTTGTCGGGGACAGGGGGCTACGAGCAGTACTTC. Translated, it gives CASSLSGTGGYEQYF.

This clone was recorded once. The chain combines TRBV11-3 with TRBJ2-1, with 8 nucleotides matching TRBD2. Trimming removed 5 bases from V and 8 bases from J; junction bases left unmatched: 11. The CDR3 is made up of 15 amino acids. Per germline, CDR1 SGHNT and CDR2 YENEEA. CDR3 protein: CASSNREGLGDEQFF. As DNA, the CDR3 is TGTGCCAGCAGCAATCGGGAGGGCCTGGGTGATGAGCAGTTCTTC. The full variable domain, rest sourced from reference TRBV11-3 and TRBJ2-1, is EAGVVQSPRYKIIEKKQPVAFWCNPISGHNTLYWYLQNLGQGPELLIRYENEEAVDDSQLPKDRFSAERLKGVDSTLKIQPAELGDSAVYLCASSNREGLGDEQFFGPGTRLTVL.

V gene TRBV18 combines with J gene TRBJ2-7; D gene uncertain. CDR1 KGHSH and CDR2 LQKENI come from the germline V gene. Trimming stripped 2 bases from V and 8 bases from J, with 7 bases between. The CDR3 consists of 11 residues. CDR3 sequence (DNA): TGTGCCAGCTCACCAATGGGCAAGCAGTACTTC. Amino acids: CASSPMGKQYF.

This chain connects TRBV24-1 to TRBJ2-3; 10 nucleotides agree with TRBD2. Trimming took 5 bases from V and 0 from J; bases not matched to a gene: 4. The CDR3 has 16 residues. From germline, CDR1 is KGHDR and CDR2 SFDVKD. CDR3 nucleotides: TGTGCCACCAGTGTTAAACTAGCGGGGAGCACAGATACGCAGTATTTT. Protein: CATSVKLAGSTDTQYF.

This clone was counted a few times. The rearrangement links TRBV30 to TRBJ1-1; 7 bases fit TRBD1. CDR1 and CDR2 (germline): GTSNPN, SVGIG (reference sequence). The length of the CDR3 is 16 residues. V lost 2 bases and J lost 1; bases outside the gene matches: 10. The chain's CDR3 is CAWSPQTGRWNTEAFF. For the CDR3, the DNA is TGTGCCTGGAGTCCCCAGACAGGGAGGTGGAACACTGAAGCTTTCTTT.

The J gene is TRBJ1-2, the V gene TRBV6-5, with D uncertain. V shed 2 bases and J shed 5 bases, with 15 bases lying between them. The CDR3 consists of 15 residues. The germline V gene encodes CDR1 MNHEY and CDR2 SVGAGI. Here the CDR3 reads CASSYRQDDIYGYTF. CDR3 DNA sequence: TGTGCCAGCAGTTACAGGCAGGACGACATTTATGGCTACACCTTC.

This clone was observed a single time. The chain links TRBV27 to TRBJ1-2, with TRBD1 matching over 7 bases. V lost 9 bases and J lost 4; bases outside the gene matches: 5. The V gene's germline CDR1 is MNHEY and CDR2 SMNVEV (reference sequence). CDR3 length equals 12 residues. In DNA, the CDR3 is TGTGCCAGAGGGGACAGCCCCTATGGCTACACCTTC. Its protein product is CARGDSPYGYTF.

The V gene is TRBV30, the J gene TRBJ2-7; D is ambiguous. V lost 2 bases and J lost 6, with 8 bases in between. Germline loops: CDR1 GTSNPN, CDR2 SVGIG (reference sequence). The CDR3 runs to 11 residues. DNA of the CDR3: TGTGCCTGGAGTCGGCAGGTCGAGCAGTACTTC. It is translated as CAWSRQVEQYF.

The gene calls are TRBV7-2 and TRBJ1-5, with 9 bases aligning to TRBD1. The length of the CDR3 is 15 residues. The V and J ends lost 5 bases and 6 bases, in that order; junction bases with no gene match: 8. The germline CDR1 and CDR2 sequences are SGHTA and FQGNSA. This chain's CDR3 is CASSAGTGLVQPQHF. Written as DNA, the CDR3 is TGTGCCAGCAGCGCAGGGACAGGGTTAGTTCAGCCCCAGCATTTT.

This clone has just one count. The chain links TRBV7-8 to TRBJ2-7, with unresolved D. Germline CDR1 and CDR2: SGHVS and FQNEAQ. The CDR3 length is 14 residues. Deletions cut 3 bases from V and 3 bases from J, with 12 bases between. The CDR3 bases are TGTGCCAGCAGCTTCAGGAGTGGCGGCTACGAGCAGTACTTC. Its protein product is CASSFRSGGYEQYF.

CDR3 loop: CASSLGGAGNYGYTF. The DNA for the CDR3 is TGTGCCAGCAGTTTAGGGGGCGCAGGCAACTATGGCTACACCTTC. This rearrangement joins TRBV27 to TRBJ1-2; possible D gene TRBD1, 6 bases. Trimming shortened V by 2 bases and J by 2 bases, and 12 bases separated the two germline ends. This CDR3 spans 15 amino acids. Germline V gene lookup returns CDR1 MNHEY and CDR2 SMNVEV (reference sequence).

The chain links TRBV29-1 to TRBJ1-1, with 8 bases fitting TRBD1. The CDR3 spans 13 residues. The V gene end was trimmed by 6 bases and the J gene end by 1 base; junction bases not matched to a gene: 4. Germline V lookup: CDR1 SQVTM, CDR2 ANQGSEA. The CDR3 DNA is TGCAGCGTCACAGGGGGGTCGAACACTGAAGCTTTCTTT. Its protein is CSVTGGSNTEAFF.

This chain uses TRBV7-2 with TRBJ1-2; 8 bases map to TRBD1. V lost 1 base to trimming and J lost 5 bases; unmatched junction nucleotides: 15. This CDR3 has 18 residues. In germline, CDR1 is SGHTA, CDR2 FQGNSA. CDR3 sequence (DNA): TGTGCCAGCAGCTTAGAGGCCCAGGGGGCGCGGGTAGGGTATGGCTACACCTTC. Translated: CASSLEAQGARVGYGYTF.

The chain employs TRBV6-1 and TRBJ1-4; maybe TRBD1 (5 bases). CDR1 MNHNS and CDR2 SASEGT come from the germline V gene. The germline V and J ends were trimmed by 0 bases and 4 bases, with 9 bases remaining between them. The CDR3 totals 15 residues. The CDR3 spells CASSEAGQVNEKLFF. The CDR3 DNA sequence: TGTGCCAGCAGTGAAGCGGGGCAGGTTAATGAAAAACTGTTTTTT.

The chain employs TRBV20-1 and TRBJ2-7; 11 bases are a match to TRBD2. Trimming removed 3 bases from V and 0 bases from J; junction bases left unmatched: 10. CDR3 length equals 17 residues. CDR1 and CDR2 from the germline V gene are DFQATT and SNEGSKA (reference sequence). The CDR3 here is CSASPIGTSGYSYEQYF. The DNA for the CDR3 is TGCAGTGCTAGTCCCATCGGGACTAGCGGATACTCCTACGAGCAGTACTTC.

V gene TRBV5-1 combines with J gene TRBJ2-3, with D unclear. The CDR3 is 14 residues long. In germline, CDR1 is SGHRS, CDR2 YFSETQ. Trimming took off 1 base at V and 6 bases at J, with 12 bases between the two ends. The CDR3 sequence: CASSLTVEGDTQYF. The CDR3 coding sequence is TGCGCCAGCAGCTTGACGGTAGAAGGGGATACGCAGTATTTT.

The gene calls are TRBV29-1 and TRBJ2-3, with no clear D. Looked up from germline, CDR1 is SQVTM and CDR2 is ANQGSEA. This CDR3 has 14 amino acids. Trimming shortened V by 3 bases and J by 0 bases, and 10 bases separated the two germline ends. CDR3 sequence (DNA): TGCAGCGTTGATGTTGGACCCAGCACAGATACGCAGTATTTT. Residues: CSVDVGPSTDTQYF.

The chain is built from TRBV9 and TRBJ1-2; 9 nucleotides line up with TRBD1. The CDR3 covers 14 residues. V lost 3 bases and J lost 7; bases outside the gene matches: 7. Germline assignment: CDR1 SGDLS and CDR2 YYNGEE. CDR3 residues: CASSEDRGEGGYTF. Written as DNA, the CDR3 is TGTGCCAGCAGCGAGGACAGGGGCGAGGGTGGCTACACCTTC.

The gene calls are TRBV5-1 and TRBJ2-7, with D unresolved. V lost 0 bases and J lost 3, with 10 bases in between. There are 14 residues in the CDR3. The V gene's germline CDR1 is SGHRS and CDR2 YFSETQ. CDR3 amino acids: CASSLGLSYYEQYF. CDR3 sequence (DNA): TGCGCCAGCAGCTTGGGGCTCTCTTACTACGAGCAGTACTTC.

The genes are TRBV2 and TRBJ1-1, with 8 nucleotides matching TRBD1. The V segment lost 8 bases and the J segment 0 bases; nucleotides outside the gene matches: 2. CDR3 size: 13 residues. Germline values: CDR1 SNHLY, CDR2 FYNNEI. CDR3 loop: CASRQGMNTEAFF. In DNA form, the CDR3 reads TGTGCCAGCCGACAGGGGATGAACACTGAAGCTTTCTTT.

This chain links TRBV7-2 with TRBJ2-2, with 10 bases lining up with TRBD2. Germline V gives CDR1 SGHTA, CDR2 FQGNSA. Trimming at V came to 4 bases and at J to 1 base, leaving 0 bases not matched to a gene. CDR3 length: 15 residues. The CDR3 coding sequence is TGTGCCAGCAGCTGGACTAGCGGGAACACCGGGGAGCTGTTTTTT. Residues: CASSWTSGNTGELFF. Complete variable domain (other parts from reference TRBV7-2 and TRBJ2-2): GAGVSQSPSNKVTEKGKDVELRCDPISGHTALYWYRQSLGQGLEFLIYFQGNSAPDKSGLPSDRFSAERTGGSVSTLTIQRTQQEDSAVYLCASSWTSGNTGELFFGEGSRLTVL.

This clone was seen a handful of times. This sequence joins TRBV12-3 or TRBV12-4 and TRBJ1-1, with D perhaps matching TRBD1 (6 bases). V was cut by 6 bases and J by 5 bases, with 13 bases left in between. The CDR3 is 13 amino acids. The CDR3 DNA follows: TGTGCCAGCAGGATACAGGGAGCTACTGAAGCTTTCTTT. Protein product: CASRIQGATEAFF.

The chain uses TRBV6-5 and TRBJ1-1; D is unclear. The CDR3 consists of 15 residues. Germline values: CDR1 MNHEY, CDR2 SVGAGI. Trimming cost V 0 bases and J 0 bases, with 8 bases left between them. CDR3 amino acids: CASSYSSLLNTEAFF. The CDR3 bases are TGTGCCAGCAGTTACTCGAGCTTACTGAACACTGAAGCTTTCTTT.

This clone came up once. The rearrangement uses TRBV27 and TRBJ2-3; D gene unclear. Looked up from germline, CDR1 is MNHEY and CDR2 is SMNVEV (reference sequence). Trimming left V 3 bases short and J 6 bases short, with 10 bases between. The CDR3 contains 13 residues. Here the CDR3 DNA reads TGTGCCAGCAGTTTTGGAGTTTGGGATACGCAGTATTTT. Protein sequence: CASSFGVWDTQYF.

This clone appeared a single time. The rearrangement joins TRBV6-6 to TRBJ2-3, with 8 bases matching TRBD2. The trim removed 6 bases at V and 1 base at J, leaving 3 bases unmatched. The CDR3 sequence is 14 residues long. Germline CDR1 and CDR2: MNHNY and SVGAGI (reference sequence). CDR3 DNA: TGTGCCAGCAGAGCGGGAGCGGGCACAGATACGCAGTATTTT. Translating it yields CASRAGAGTDTQYF.